Included here is one T cell receptor (beta chain) sequence, with context. The target antigen is unknown. These data originate in a study of T-cell memory formation after mild COVID-19. Study-wide results and limits: Among contracting clones, CD4+ were mainly CM/EM and CD8+ enriched in EMRA. Some clones that responded turned up in pre-infection memory, which suggests that cross-reactive memory joined in.

cDNA libraries for TCR alpha and TCR beta, carrying sample barcodes and UMIs, came from 5'RACE with constant-segment primers. TCRdb reprocessed the 5' RACE reads with MiXCR, giving one entry per CDR3 protein. The sample contains just under 550,000 distinct CDR3 sequences, around 21% of which appear only once. The V gene end was trimmed by 4 bases and the J gene end by 2 bases; junction bases not matched to a gene: 3. The CDR3 has 14 amino acids. Looked up from germline, CDR1 is KGHDR and CDR2 is SFDVKD. Sequencing input: PBMCs or a T cell subset sorted from them (not recorded which). The TCR sequence derives from an adult woman who had mild COVID-19 (a few samples of this study predate the infection). Cell type and time point are not known. The V and J genes are TRBV24-1 and TRBJ1-2; 7 nucleotides line up with TRBD1. CDR3 in DNA: TGTGCCACCAGTGAACCGACAGGGAACTATGGCTACACCTTC. Residues: CATSEPTGNYGYTF.